This T cell receptor (beta chain) was captured by sequencing in a study of shared clonotypes between healthy human individuals. CDR1 and CDR2 from the germline V gene are SGHTA and FQGNSA. The CDR3 runs to 13 residues. J gave up 2 bases and V 8 bases, and 5 bases lay outside the gene matches. Produced via immunoSEQ multiplex PCR; TCRdb's table is partial and in-frame only. The sample carries 330,000 or so clones, roughly 70% recorded once. The chain has TRBV7-2 and TRBJ2-7, with 8 bases identical to TRBD2. Source material: memory CD4+ T cells sorted from blood. Subset meaning: CD45RA-negative fraction. This TCR was sampled from a man younger than 45 in good health. The CDR3 DNA reads as TGTGCCAGCCGCGGGGGGCAAACCTACGAGCAGTACTTC. Its protein product is CASRGGQTYEQYF.